This T cell receptor (beta chain) was sequenced for a study of shared clonotypes between healthy human individuals. Method: immunoSEQ multiplex PCR; TCRdb's copy keeps in-frame clones and lacks some. Among about 2.2 million clones listed, 93% were seen once. Positively selected for CCR7, the CD45RO-negative cells used as naive CD8 cells excluded terminally differentiated effector memory CD45RA+ cells. The trim removed 7 bases at V and 5 bases at J, leaving 11 bases unmatched. Germline V lookup: CDR1 WSHSY, CDR2 SAAADI. CDR3 length: 14 amino acids. The chain combines TRBV10-2 with TRBJ2-7, with 7 bases fitting TRBD2. Sequencing input: naive CD8+ T cells from PBMCs. The origin of this receptor is a man aged 18 to 30 in good health. Some clones in this sample may be carry-over from other donors' samples. This CDR3 is CASIGLRTRHEQYF. The CDR3 DNA sequence: TGCGCCAGCATAGGCCTCCGGACTAGACACGAGCAGTACTTC.